Only one count was recorded for the clone carrying this TCR beta chain. The protocol was immunoSEQ multiplex PCR, while the TCRdb copy is restricted to in-frame clones and leaves out a portion. This table holds thousands of clones, 82% found once. Trimming stripped 4 bases from V and 1 base from J, with 14 bases between. The CDR3 consists of 15 residues. CDR1 is SGDLS, CDR2 YYNGEE, per germline. The data were taken from a study of immune evolution from preneoplasia to lung adenocarcinoma. Patients had resection in Japan or China between about 2014 and 2017. What was sequenced was FFPE adjacent normal lung tissue. V and J are TRBV9 and TRBJ1-2, with D possibly matching TRBD1 (6 bases). The TCR was taken from a person aged 70 to 85 with lung adenocarcinoma. The CDR3 is CASSPRDTYNYGYTF. In DNA form, the CDR3 reads TGTGCCAGCAGCCCTCGGGACACATATAACTATGGCTACACCTTC.